The source of this T cell receptor beta chain is a study of shared clonotypes between healthy human individuals. TCRdb keeps only in-frame clones here, not all; method: immunoSEQ multiplex PCR. This sample has 2,500,000 or so clones, with approximately 90% found just once. Germline assignment: CDR1 MNHEY and CDR2 SVGAGI. V lost 0 bases and J 4 bases, leaving 9 bases between the germline ends. This CDR3 comprises 14 residues. Sequencing input: naive CD4+ T cells sorted from blood. Sample subset: CD45RA+ positively selected. The TCR comes from a man aged 18-30 years in good health. The V gene is TRBV6-5, the J gene TRBJ1-2, with D possibly matching TRBD1 (5 bases). The CDR3 sequence: CASSYSGAPYGYTF. The CDR3 DNA is TGTGCCAGCAGTTACTCTGGGGCACCCTATGGCTACACCTTC.